This is a list of T cell receptor beta chains from one sample in a study of blood T cell repertoires in COVID-19. The protocol was immunoSEQ multiplex PCR, while the TCRdb copy is restricted to in-frame clones and leaves out a portion. The sample lists about 130,000 clones, roughly 77% occurring once. Sequenced material: peripheral blood. All receptors derive from a woman between 65 and 79 years old with COVID-19, enrolled during active disease. The CDR3 runs from the conserved cysteine through the conserved F or W. A D gene is named only where the DNA matches it firmly. Not all rows give a size; the values are once, few, many and, for expanded clones, a class.

V gene: TRBV6-2/TRBV6-3
clone size: few
CDR3 length: 14
J gene: TRBJ1-1
D gene: -
CDR3 protein: CASTPLDRALGAFF
CDR3 DNA: TGTGCCAGCACCCCCCTCGACAGAGCTCTGGGAGCTTTCTTT

V gene: TRBV2
clone size: -
CDR3 length: 13
J gene: TRBJ1-1
D gene: TRBD1
CDR3 protein: CASTGQALAEAFF
CDR3 DNA: TGTGCCAGCACAGGACAGGCTCTTGCTGAAGCTTTCTTT

V gene: TRBV9
clone size: -
CDR3 length: 13
J gene: TRBJ2-2
D gene: -
CDR3 protein: CASSVLEYGELFF
CDR3 DNA: TGTGCCAGCAGCGTTTTGGAGTACGGGGAGCTGTTTTTT

V gene: TRBV13
clone size: -
CDR3 length: 17
J gene: TRBJ2-1
D gene: -
CDR3 protein: CASSLGGSGASYNEQFF
CDR3 DNA: TGTGCCAGCAGCTTAGGAGGCAGCGGCGCTTCCTACAATGAGCAGTTCTTC

V gene: TRBV6-5
clone size: -
CDR3 length: 15
J gene: TRBJ2-5
D gene: -
CDR3 protein: CASTRRAGVQETQYF
CDR3 DNA: TGTGCCAGCACCCGTCGGGCAGGGGTACAAGAGACCCAGTACTTC

V gene: TRBV5-1
clone size: -
CDR3 length: 14
J gene: TRBJ2-3
D gene: TRBD1
CDR3 protein: CASRDRTSTDTQYF
CDR3 DNA: TGCGCCAGCAGGGACAGGACTAGCACAGATACGCAGTATTTT

V gene: TRBV5-1
clone size: -
CDR3 length: 16
J gene: TRBJ2-3
D gene: TRBD2
CDR3 protein: CASSSSGGANTDTQYF
CDR3 DNA: TGCGCCAGCAGCTCTAGCGGGGGGGCCAACACAGATACGCAGTATTTT

V gene: TRBV5-4
clone size: -
CDR3 length: 13
J gene: TRBJ1-2
D gene: -
CDR3 protein: CASSLEGNYGYTF
CDR3 DNA: TGTGCCAGCAGCTTGGAGGGGAACTATGGCTACACCTTC

V gene: TRBV7-2
clone size: -
CDR3 length: 15
J gene: TRBJ1-2
D gene: TRBD1
CDR3 protein: CASNLAAGGDYGYTF
CDR3 DNA: TGTGCCAGCAACTTAGCGGCAGGGGGCGACTATGGCTACACCTTC

V gene: TRBV27
clone size: once
CDR3 length: 16
J gene: TRBJ1-3
D gene: -
CDR3 protein: CASRVSGTRSGNTIYF
CDR3 DNA: TGTGCCAGCAGGGTCTCCGGGACTCGGTCTGGAAACACCATATATTTT